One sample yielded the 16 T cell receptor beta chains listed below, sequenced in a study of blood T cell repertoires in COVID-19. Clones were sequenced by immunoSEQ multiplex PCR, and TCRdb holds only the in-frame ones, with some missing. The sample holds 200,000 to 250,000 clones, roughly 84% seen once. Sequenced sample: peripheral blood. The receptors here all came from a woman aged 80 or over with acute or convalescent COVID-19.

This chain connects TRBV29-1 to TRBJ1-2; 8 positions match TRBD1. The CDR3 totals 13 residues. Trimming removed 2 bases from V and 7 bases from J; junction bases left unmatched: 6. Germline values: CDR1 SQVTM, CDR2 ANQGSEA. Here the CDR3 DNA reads TGCAGCGTTGAAAGCCAGGGGGCGCGTGGCTACACCTTC. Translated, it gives CSVESQGARGYTF.

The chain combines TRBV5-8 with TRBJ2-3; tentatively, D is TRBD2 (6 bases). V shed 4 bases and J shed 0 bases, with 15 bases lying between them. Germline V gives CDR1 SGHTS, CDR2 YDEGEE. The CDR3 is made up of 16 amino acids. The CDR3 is CASSLSVAGSTDTQYF. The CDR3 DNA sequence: TGTGCCAGCAGCCTTTCCGTGGCGGGGAGCACAGATACGCAGTATTTT.

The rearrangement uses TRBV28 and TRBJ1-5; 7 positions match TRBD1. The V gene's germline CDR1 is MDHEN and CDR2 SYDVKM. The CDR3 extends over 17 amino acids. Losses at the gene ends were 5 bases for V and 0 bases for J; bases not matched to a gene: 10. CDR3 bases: TGTGCCAGCAGTGGTCGGGACAGATACATTAGCAATCAGCCCCAGCATTTT. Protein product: CASSGRDRYISNQPQHF. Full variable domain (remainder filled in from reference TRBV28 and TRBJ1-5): DVKVTQSSRYLVKRTGEKVFLECVQDMDHENMFWYRQDPGLGLRLIYFSYDVKMKEKGDIPEGYSVSREKKERFSLILESASTNQTSMYLCASSGRDRYISNQPQHFGDGTRLSIL.

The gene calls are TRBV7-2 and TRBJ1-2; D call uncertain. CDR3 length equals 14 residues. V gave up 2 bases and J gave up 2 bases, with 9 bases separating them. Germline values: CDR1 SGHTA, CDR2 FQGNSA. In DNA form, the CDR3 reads TGTGCCAGCAGCTTAACGGGTACGAACTATGGCTACACCTTC. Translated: CASSLTGTNYGYTF. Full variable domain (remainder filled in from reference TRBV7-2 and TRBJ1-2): GAGVSQSPSNKVTEKGKDVELRCDPISGHTALYWYRQSLGQGLEFLIYFQGNSAPDKSGLPSDRFSAERTGGSVSTLTIQRTQQEDSAVYLCASSLTGTNYGYTFGSGTRLTVV.

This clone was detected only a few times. CDR3 nucleotide sequence: TGTGCCAGCAGCGCAGGACTTCACACCGGGGAGCTGTTTTTT. Its translation: CASSAGLHTGELFF. The rearrangement joins TRBV9 to TRBJ2-2; a weak D match, TRBD2 (5 bases). CDR3 length: 14 residues. V gave up 3 bases and J gave up 3 bases, with 9 bases separating them. The germline gives CDR1 SGDLS, CDR2 YYNGEE.

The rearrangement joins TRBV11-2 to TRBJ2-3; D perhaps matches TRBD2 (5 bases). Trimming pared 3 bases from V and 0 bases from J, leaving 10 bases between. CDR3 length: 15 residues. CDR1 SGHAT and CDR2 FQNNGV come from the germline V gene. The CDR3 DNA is TGTGCCAGCAGCTTGGATCGGGGAAGCACAGATACGCAGTATTTT. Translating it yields CASSLDRGSTDTQYF.

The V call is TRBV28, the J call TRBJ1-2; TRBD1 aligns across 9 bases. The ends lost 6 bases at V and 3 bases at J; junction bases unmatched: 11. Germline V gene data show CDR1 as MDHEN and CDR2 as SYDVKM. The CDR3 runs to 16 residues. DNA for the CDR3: TGTGCCAGCAGACGGGACAGGGCGGTTCTACACTATGGCTACACCTTC. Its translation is CASRRDRAVLHYGYTF.

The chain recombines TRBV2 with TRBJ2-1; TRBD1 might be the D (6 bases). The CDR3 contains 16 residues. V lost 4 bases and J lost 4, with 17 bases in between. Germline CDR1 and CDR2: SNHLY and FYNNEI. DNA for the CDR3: TGTGCCAGCAGTGTAAGGCAGGGGAGTCCTTACAATGAGCAGTTCTTC. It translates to CASSVRQGSPYNEQFF.

As DNA, the CDR3 is TGTGCCAGCAGCCTAATAGGACAGACGAGGAGCGCTGAAGCTTTCTTT. This gives the protein CASSLIGQTRSAEAFF. The rearrangement links TRBV3-1 (or the pseudogene TRBV3-2) to TRBJ1-1, with D possibly being TRBD1 (6 bases). Germline V gene sequence: CDR1 LGHDT, CDR2 YNNKEL (reference sequence). The CDR3 runs 16 residues. V was trimmed by 4 bases and J by 6 bases, leaving 21 bases between them.

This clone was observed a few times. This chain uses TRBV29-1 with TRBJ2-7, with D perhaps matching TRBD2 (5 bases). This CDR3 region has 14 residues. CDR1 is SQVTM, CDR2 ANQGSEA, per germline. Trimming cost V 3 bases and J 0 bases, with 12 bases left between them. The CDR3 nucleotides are TGCAGCGTTGAGTTTCGGCTAGCCTCCTACGAGCAGTACTTC. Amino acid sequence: CSVEFRLASYEQYF.

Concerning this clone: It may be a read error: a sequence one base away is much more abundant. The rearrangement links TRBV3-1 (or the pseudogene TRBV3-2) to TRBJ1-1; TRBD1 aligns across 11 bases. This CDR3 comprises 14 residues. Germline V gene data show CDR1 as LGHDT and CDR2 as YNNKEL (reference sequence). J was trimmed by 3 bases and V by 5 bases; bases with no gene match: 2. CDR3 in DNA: TGTGCCAGCAGCTGGGGACAGGGGGACACTGAAGCTTTCTTT. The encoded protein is CASSWGQGDTEAFF.

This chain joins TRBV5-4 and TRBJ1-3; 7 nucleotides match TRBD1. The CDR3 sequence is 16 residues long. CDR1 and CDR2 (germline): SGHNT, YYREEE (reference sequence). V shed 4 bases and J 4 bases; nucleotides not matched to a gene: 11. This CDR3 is CASSAGQARGGNTIYF. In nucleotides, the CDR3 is TGTGCCAGCAGCGCCGGACAGGCCAGGGGGGGAAACACCATATATTTT.

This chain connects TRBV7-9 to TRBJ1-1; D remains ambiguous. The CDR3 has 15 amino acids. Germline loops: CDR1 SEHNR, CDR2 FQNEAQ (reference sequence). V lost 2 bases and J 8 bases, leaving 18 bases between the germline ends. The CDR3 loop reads CASSLTGGRVQEAFF. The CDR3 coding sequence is TGTGCCAGCAGCTTAACGGGCGGGCGTGTTCAAGAAGCTTTCTTT.

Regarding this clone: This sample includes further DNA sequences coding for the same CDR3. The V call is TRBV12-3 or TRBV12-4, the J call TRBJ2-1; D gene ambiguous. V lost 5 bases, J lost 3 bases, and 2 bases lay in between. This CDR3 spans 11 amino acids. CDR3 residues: CASSLYNEQFF. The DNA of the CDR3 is TGTGCCAGCAGTCTCTACAATGAGCAGTTCTTC.

The CDR3 here is CATSRDYGGGNTIYF. CDR3 coding DNA: TGTGCCACCAGCAGAGATTATGGGGGCGGAAACACCATATATTTT. The gene calls are TRBV15 and TRBJ1-3, with a possible D match to TRBD1 (6 bases). This CDR3 spans 15 amino acids. Germline assignment: CDR1 LNHNV and CDR2 YYDKDF (reference sequence). Trimming removed 0 bases from V and 4 bases from J, with 10 bases in between. Full variable domain (missing parts from reference TRBV15 and TRBJ1-3): DAMVIQNPRYQVTQFGKPVTLSCSQTLNHNVMYWYQQKSSQAPKLLFHYYDKDFNNEADTPDNFQSRRPNTSFCFLDIRSPGLGDTAMYLCATSRDYGGGNTIYFGEGSWLTVV.

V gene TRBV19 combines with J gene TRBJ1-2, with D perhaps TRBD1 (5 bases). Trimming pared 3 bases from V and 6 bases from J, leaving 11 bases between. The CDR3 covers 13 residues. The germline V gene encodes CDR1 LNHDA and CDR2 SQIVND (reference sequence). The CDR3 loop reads CASSILAGNGYTF. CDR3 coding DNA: TGTGCCAGTAGTATTTTAGCAGGGAATGGCTACACCTTC.